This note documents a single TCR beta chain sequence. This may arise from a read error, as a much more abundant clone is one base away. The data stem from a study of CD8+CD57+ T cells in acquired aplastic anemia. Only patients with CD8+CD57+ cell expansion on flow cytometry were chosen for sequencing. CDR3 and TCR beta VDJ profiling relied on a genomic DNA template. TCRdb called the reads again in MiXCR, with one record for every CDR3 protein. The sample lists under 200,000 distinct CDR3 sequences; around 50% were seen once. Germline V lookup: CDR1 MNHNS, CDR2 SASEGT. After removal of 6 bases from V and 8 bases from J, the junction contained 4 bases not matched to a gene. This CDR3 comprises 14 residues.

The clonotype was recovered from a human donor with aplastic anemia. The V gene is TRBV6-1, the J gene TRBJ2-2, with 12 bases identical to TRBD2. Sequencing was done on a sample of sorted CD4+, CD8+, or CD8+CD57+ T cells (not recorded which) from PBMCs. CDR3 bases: TGTGCCAGCAGCCAGACTAGCGGGAGAGGGGAGCTGTTTTTT. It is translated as CASSQTSGRGELFF.